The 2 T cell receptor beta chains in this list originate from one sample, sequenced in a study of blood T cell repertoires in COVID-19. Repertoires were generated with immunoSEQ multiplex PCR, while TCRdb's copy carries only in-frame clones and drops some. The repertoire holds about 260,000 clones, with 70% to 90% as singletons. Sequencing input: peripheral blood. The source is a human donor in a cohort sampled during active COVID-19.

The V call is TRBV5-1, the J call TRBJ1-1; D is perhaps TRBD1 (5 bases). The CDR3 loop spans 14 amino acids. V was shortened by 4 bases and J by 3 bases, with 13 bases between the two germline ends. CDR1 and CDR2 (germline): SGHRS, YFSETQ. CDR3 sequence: CASSPRGDDTEAFF. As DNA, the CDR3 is TGCGCCAGCAGCCCACGGGGGGACGACACTGAAGCTTTCTTT. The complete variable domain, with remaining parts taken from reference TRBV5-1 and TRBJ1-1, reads KAGVTQTPRYLIKTRGQQVTLSCSPISGHRSVSWYQQTPGQGLQFLFEYFSETQRNKGNFPGRFSGRQFSNSRSEMNVSTLELGDSALYLCASSPRGDDTEAFFGQGTRLTVV.

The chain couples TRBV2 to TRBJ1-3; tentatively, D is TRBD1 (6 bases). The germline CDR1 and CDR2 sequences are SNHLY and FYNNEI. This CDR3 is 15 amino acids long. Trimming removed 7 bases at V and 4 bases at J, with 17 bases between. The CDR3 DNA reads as TGTGCCAGCAATAACCCAAAACAGGGAGGAAACACCATATATTTT. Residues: CASNNPKQGGNTIYF. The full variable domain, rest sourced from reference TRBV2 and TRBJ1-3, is EPEVTQTPSHQVTQMGQEVILRCVPISNHLYFYWYRQILGQKVEFLVSFYNNEISEKSEIFDDQFSVERPDGSNFTLKIRSTKLEDSAMYFCASNNPKQGGNTIYFGEGSWLTVV.